The rows below give T cell receptor beta chains drawn from one sample of a study of T cell responses to AZD1222 COVID-19 vaccine. Sequencing used immunoSEQ multiplex PCR; TCRdb keeps in-frame clones, though not all of them. This table holds about 110,000 clones, about four fifths found once. Sequencing used peripheral blood, obtained on day 0 of AZD1222 vaccination. These receptors were collected from an adult in good health. The CDR3 runs from the conserved cysteine through the conserved F or W. The D gene is left open where the match is weak. Clone size appears in some rows only: once, few, many, or a class for an expanded clone.

J gene: TRBJ2-1; CDR3 length: 12; V gene: TRBV4-1; D gene: TRBD2; clone size: -; CDR3 protein: CASSQIREERFF; CDR3 DNA: TGCGCCAGCAGCCAAATACGGGAGGAACGGTTCTTC
J gene: TRBJ1-1; CDR3 length: 16; V gene: TRBV28; D gene: -; clone size: -; CDR3 protein: CASSSPLGGGDTEAFF; CDR3 DNA: TGTGCCAGCAGTTCCCCCCTCGGGGGAGGTGACACTGAAGCTTTCTTT
J gene: TRBJ1-5; CDR3 length: 15; V gene: TRBV4-1; D gene: -; clone size: once; CDR3 protein: CASPVGRGAHQPQHF; CDR3 DNA: TGCGCCAGCCCCGTGGGCCGGGGGGCGCATCAGCCCCAGCATTTT
J gene: TRBJ2-3; CDR3 length: 14; V gene: TRBV7-3; D gene: -; clone size: once; CDR3 protein: CASPSQSSTDTQYF; CDR3 DNA: TGTGCCAGCCCAAGCCAGTCGAGCACAGATACGCAGTATTTT
J gene: TRBJ1-2; CDR3 length: 16; V gene: TRBV27; D gene: TRBD1; clone size: -; CDR3 protein: CASSSGQGASFYGYTF; CDR3 DNA: TGTGCCAGCAGTTCTGGACAGGGGGCGTCTTTCTATGGCTACACCTTC
J gene: TRBJ2-1; CDR3 length: 16; V gene: TRBV9; D gene: -; clone size: once; CDR3 protein: CASSVDLWGTYNEQFF; CDR3 DNA: TGTGCCAGCAGCGTAGATCTGTGGGGGACCTACAATGAGCAGTTCTTC
J gene: TRBJ1-4; CDR3 length: 17; V gene: TRBV18; D gene: -; clone size: -; CDR3 protein: CASSPIKAGATNEKLFF; CDR3 DNA: TGTGCCAGCTCACCGATAAAGGCTGGGGCAACTAATGAAAAACTGTTTTTT
J gene: TRBJ2-5; CDR3 length: 14; V gene: TRBV6-6; D gene: -; clone size: -; CDR3 protein: CASSLTESQETQYF; CDR3 DNA: TGTGCCAGCAGCCTCACAGAGTCCCAAGAGACCCAGTACTTC
J gene: TRBJ2-3; CDR3 length: 15; V gene: TRBV11-2; D gene: -; clone size: -; CDR3 protein: CASSFRALGPDTQYF; CDR3 DNA: TGTGCCAGCAGCTTCCGGGCCCTGGGCCCAGATACGCAGTATTTT
J gene: TRBJ2-1; CDR3 length: 15; V gene: TRBV7-2; D gene: -; clone size: -; CDR3 protein: CASSLALSGWNEQFF; CDR3 DNA: TGTGCCAGCAGCTTAGCGTTGTCAGGGTGGAATGAGCAGTTCTTC
J gene: TRBJ1-1; CDR3 length: 13; V gene: TRBV5-1; D gene: TRBD1; clone size: many; CDR3 protein: CASSTTRGFEAFF; CDR3 DNA: TGCGCCAGCAGCACTACCAGGGGGTTCGAAGCTTTCTTT
J gene: TRBJ1-1; CDR3 length: 12; V gene: TRBV3-1/TRBV3-2; D gene: -; clone size: -; CDR3 protein: CASSRPGTEAFF; CDR3 DNA: TGTGCCAGCAGCCGACCCGGGACTGAAGCTTTCTTT
J gene: TRBJ2-3; CDR3 length: 15; V gene: TRBV24-1; D gene: -; clone size: -; CDR3 protein: CATSAQASSTDTQYF; CDR3 DNA: TGTGCCACCAGTGCCCAAGCGTCTAGCACAGATACGCAGTATTTT
J gene: TRBJ2-2; CDR3 length: 15; V gene: TRBV7-8; D gene: -; clone size: once; CDR3 protein: CASSLLTGVAGELFF; CDR3 DNA: TGTGCCAGCAGCTTATTGACGGGAGTCGCCGGGGAGCTGTTTTTT
J gene: TRBJ1-1; CDR3 length: 15; V gene: TRBV15; D gene: -; clone size: many; CDR3 protein: CATSRDRTPNTEAFF; CDR3 DNA: TGTGCCACCAGCAGAGACAGGACACCGAACACTGAAGCTTTCTTT
J gene: TRBJ2-7; CDR3 length: 15; V gene: TRBV5-5; D gene: -; clone size: -; CDR3 protein: CASSFSAGAHYEQYF; CDR3 DNA: TGTGCCAGCAGCTTTTCGGCGGGGGCGCACTACGAGCAGTACTTC
J gene: TRBJ1-4; CDR3 length: 16; V gene: TRBV7-9; D gene: -; clone size: once; CDR3 protein: CASSTRTGTHPEGLFF; CDR3 DNA: TGTGCCAGCAGCACCCGAACCGGGACCCACCCAGAAGGACTGTTTTTT
J gene: TRBJ1-2; CDR3 length: 14; V gene: TRBV19; D gene: TRBD1; clone size: few; CDR3 protein: CASRRTGTGLGYTF; CDR3 DNA: TGTGCCAGTAGGCGAACCGGGACAGGGCTTGGCTACACCTTC
J gene: TRBJ1-6; CDR3 length: 16; V gene: TRBV27; D gene: TRBD1; clone size: -; CDR3 protein: CASSLKGQGNNSPLHF; CDR3 DNA: TGTGCCAGCAGTCTCAAGGGACAGGGGAATAATTCACCCCTCCACTTT
J gene: TRBJ2-7; CDR3 length: 14; V gene: TRBV5-1; D gene: -; clone size: -; CDR3 protein: CASSLFTDQPSGHF; CDR3 DNA: TGCGCCAGCAGCTTGTTTACAGACCAGCCTTCTGGGCACTTC
J gene: TRBJ2-1; CDR3 length: 15; V gene: TRBV9; D gene: -; clone size: -; CDR3 protein: CASSAPGLGFNEQFF; CDR3 DNA: TGTGCCAGCAGCGCCCCGGGACTGGGTTTCAATGAGCAGTTCTTC
J gene: TRBJ1-6; CDR3 length: 15; V gene: TRBV2; D gene: -; clone size: -; CDR3 protein: CASSENRVGNSPLHF; CDR3 DNA: TGTGCCAGCAGTGAAAACAGGGTTGGCAATTCACCCCTCCACTTT
J gene: TRBJ2-3; CDR3 length: 17; V gene: TRBV7-2; D gene: TRBD2; clone size: -; CDR3 protein: CASSLGQTSGNTDTQYF; CDR3 DNA: TGTGCCAGCAGCTTAGGGCAGACTAGCGGTAACACAGATACGCAGTATTTT
J gene: TRBJ1-2; CDR3 length: 14; V gene: TRBV28; D gene: -; clone size: -; CDR3 protein: CASRLGHRVSGYTF; CDR3 DNA: TGTGCCAGCAGGTTAGGGCACAGGGTGAGCGGCTACACCTTC
J gene: TRBJ2-1; CDR3 length: 15; V gene: TRBV5-1; D gene: TRBD1; clone size: -; CDR3 protein: CASTYWTGNLNEQFF; CDR3 DNA: TGCGCCAGCACGTATTGGACAGGGAATCTCAATGAGCAGTTCTTC
J gene: TRBJ2-7; CDR3 length: 16; V gene: TRBV7-2; D gene: -; clone size: -; CDR3 protein: CASSLAGTYGTYEQYF; CDR3 DNA: TGTGCCAGCAGCTTAGCGGGCACATACGGAACCTACGAGCAGTACTTC
J gene: TRBJ1-2; CDR3 length: 14; V gene: TRBV2; D gene: TRBD1; clone size: -; CDR3 protein: CASSYDRVGYGYTF; CDR3 DNA: TGTGCCAGCAGCTATGACAGGGTTGGATATGGCTACACCTTC
J gene: TRBJ2-2; CDR3 length: 16; V gene: TRBV7-2; D gene: TRBD2; clone size: -; CDR3 protein: CASSLAPSGGAGELFF; CDR3 DNA: TGTGCCAGCAGCTTAGCCCCTAGCGGGGGGGCCGGGGAGCTGTTTTTT
J gene: TRBJ1-3; CDR3 length: 18; V gene: TRBV28; D gene: TRBD1; clone size: -; CDR3 protein: CASREGAQGIRTGNTIYF; CDR3 DNA: TGTGCCAGCAGGGAGGGGGCGCAAGGGATTCGGACTGGAAACACCATATATTTT
J gene: TRBJ2-7; CDR3 length: 14; V gene: TRBV11-2; D gene: -; clone size: -; CDR3 protein: CASSLVGAYYEQYF; CDR3 DNA: TGTGCCAGCAGCTTAGTAGGGGCGTATTACGAGCAGTACTTC
J gene: TRBJ1-5; CDR3 length: 15; V gene: TRBV18; D gene: -; clone size: -; CDR3 protein: CASSSMDGRNQPQHF; CDR3 DNA: TGTGCCAGCTCATCCATGGACGGTCGCAATCAGCCCCAGCATTTT
J gene: TRBJ1-1; CDR3 length: 14; V gene: TRBV6-5; D gene: -; clone size: few; CDR3 protein: CASSFRTANTEAFF; CDR3 DNA: TGTGCCAGCAGTTTCAGGACAGCGAACACTGAAGCTTTCTTT
J gene: TRBJ1-1; CDR3 length: 14; V gene: TRBV7-2; D gene: -; clone size: -; CDR3 protein: CASSLGAVYAEAFF; CDR3 DNA: TGTGCCAGCAGCTTAGGCGCAGTTTACGCTGAAGCTTTCTTT
J gene: TRBJ2-7; CDR3 length: 14; V gene: TRBV10-1; D gene: -; clone size: few; CDR3 protein: CASSRSGFSYEQYF; CDR3 DNA: TGCGCCAGCAGCCGATCGGGGTTCTCCTACGAGCAGTACTTC
J gene: TRBJ1-2; CDR3 length: 15; V gene: TRBV28; D gene: -; clone size: -; CDR3 protein: CASSFLRDANYGYTF; CDR3 DNA: TGTGCCAGCAGTTTTCTCCGGGACGCTAACTATGGCTACACCTTC
J gene: TRBJ2-7; CDR3 length: 15; V gene: TRBV14; D gene: TRBD2; clone size: -; CDR3 protein: CASSQVPAGVGEQYF; CDR3 DNA: TGTGCCAGCAGCCAAGTCCCAGCGGGAGTGGGAGAGCAGTACTTC
J gene: TRBJ2-7; CDR3 length: 16; V gene: TRBV4-3; D gene: TRBD2; clone size: -; CDR3 protein: CASSQDPSGGAREQYF; CDR3 DNA: TGCGCCAGCAGCCAAGATCCCAGCGGGGGGGCGCGCGAGCAGTACTTC
J gene: TRBJ1-2; CDR3 length: 14; V gene: TRBV27; D gene: -; clone size: -; CDR3 protein: CASSLSRVSYGYTF; CDR3 DNA: TGTGCCAGCAGTTTATCACGGGTTAGCTATGGCTACACCTTC
J gene: TRBJ2-3; CDR3 length: 15; V gene: TRBV7-2; D gene: TRBD2; clone size: -; CDR3 protein: CASSLRGGRTDTQYF; CDR3 DNA: TGTGCCAGCAGCTTACGTGGCGGGAGGACAGATACGCAGTATTTT
J gene: TRBJ1-1; CDR3 length: 14; V gene: TRBV29-1; D gene: TRBD1; clone size: -; CDR3 protein: CSADLTGGNTEAFF; CDR3 DNA: TGCAGCGCAGACTTGACAGGGGGAAACACTGAAGCTTTCTTT
J gene: TRBJ2-1; CDR3 length: 18; V gene: TRBV19; D gene: TRBD2; clone size: -; CDR3 protein: CASSSSSVGAGGQGEQFF; CDR3 DNA: TGTGCCAGTAGCTCCTCTTCCGTCGGAGCGGGAGGGCAGGGTGAGCAGTTCTTC
J gene: TRBJ2-3; CDR3 length: 17; V gene: TRBV29-1; D gene: TRBD2; clone size: -; CDR3 protein: CSVEGGLAGGPTDTQYF; CDR3 DNA: TGCAGCGTTGAAGGGGGACTAGCGGGAGGACCCACAGATACGCAGTATTTT
J gene: TRBJ1-1; CDR3 length: 12; V gene: TRBV28; D gene: -; clone size: -; CDR3 protein: CASSLLGTPAFF; CDR3 DNA: TGTGCCAGCAGTTTACTCGGGACGCCCGCTTTCTTT
J gene: TRBJ2-1; CDR3 length: 14; V gene: TRBV6-5; D gene: TRBD1; clone size: -; CDR3 protein: CASRKPGQRDEQFF; CDR3 DNA: TGTGCCAGCAGGAAACCGGGACAGAGGGATGAGCAGTTCTTC
J gene: TRBJ1-6; CDR3 length: 14; V gene: TRBV7-9; D gene: TRBD1; clone size: once; CDR3 protein: CASSLGQVNSPLHF; CDR3 DNA: TGTGCCAGCAGCTTGGGACAGGTTAATTCACCCCTCCACTTT
J gene: TRBJ2-1; CDR3 length: 11; V gene: TRBV27; D gene: -; clone size: -; CDR3 protein: CASSIRHEQFF; CDR3 DNA: TGTGCCAGCAGTATCCGTCATGAGCAGTTCTTC
J gene: TRBJ1-1; CDR3 length: 14; V gene: TRBV19; D gene: TRBD1; clone size: -; CDR3 protein: CASSVTGSITEAFF; CDR3 DNA: TGTGCCAGTAGCGTGACAGGGTCAATCACTGAAGCTTTCTTT
J gene: TRBJ2-3; CDR3 length: 11; V gene: TRBV20-1; D gene: -; clone size: -; CDR3 protein: CSAFGVDTQYF; CDR3 DNA: TGCAGTGCTTTCGGGGTCGATACGCAGTATTTT
J gene: TRBJ2-3; CDR3 length: 15; V gene: TRBV7-3; D gene: -; clone size: -; CDR3 protein: CASSLTAGPTDTQYF; CDR3 DNA: TGTGCCAGCAGCTTAACGGCGGGGCCCACAGATACGCAGTATTTT
J gene: TRBJ1-1; CDR3 length: 10; V gene: TRBV3-1/TRBV3-2; D gene: -; clone size: -; CDR3 protein: CASSQGWAFF; CDR3 DNA: TGTGCCAGCAGCCAGGGTTGGGCTTTCTTT
J gene: TRBJ2-7; CDR3 length: 15; V gene: TRBV7-2; D gene: -; clone size: -; CDR3 protein: CASSLGGWKPYEQYF; CDR3 DNA: TGTGCCAGCAGCTTAGGAGGCTGGAAACCTTACGAGCAGTACTTC
J gene: TRBJ1-3; CDR3 length: 14; V gene: TRBV7-9; D gene: TRBD1; clone size: -; CDR3 protein: CASSTGGSGNTIYF; CDR3 DNA: TGTGCCAGCAGCACAGGGGGCTCTGGAAACACCATATATTTT